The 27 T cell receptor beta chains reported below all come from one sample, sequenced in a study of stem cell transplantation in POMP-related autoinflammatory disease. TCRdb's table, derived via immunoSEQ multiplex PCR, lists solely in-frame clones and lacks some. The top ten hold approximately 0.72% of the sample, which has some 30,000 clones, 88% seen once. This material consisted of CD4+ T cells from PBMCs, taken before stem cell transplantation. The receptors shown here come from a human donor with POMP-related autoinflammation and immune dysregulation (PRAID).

CDR3 loop: CASSQGLAGRSTDTQYF. The DNA of the CDR3 is TGTGCCAGCAGCCAGGGACTAGCGGGTCGCAGCACAGATACGCAGTATTTT. The chain carries TRBV5-4 and TRBJ2-3, with 12 bases lining up with TRBD2. CDR3 size: 17 residues. Trimming took 4 bases from V and 0 from J; bases not matched to a gene: 6. Germline V gives CDR1 SGHNT, CDR2 YYREEE (reference sequence). Full variable domain (remainder filled in from reference TRBV5-4 and TRBJ2-3): ETGVTQSPTHLIKTRGQQVTLRCSSQSGHNTVSWYQQALGQGPQFIFQYYREEENGRGNFPPRFSGLQFPNYSSELNVNALELDDSALYLCASSQGLAGRSTDTQYFGPGTRLTVL.

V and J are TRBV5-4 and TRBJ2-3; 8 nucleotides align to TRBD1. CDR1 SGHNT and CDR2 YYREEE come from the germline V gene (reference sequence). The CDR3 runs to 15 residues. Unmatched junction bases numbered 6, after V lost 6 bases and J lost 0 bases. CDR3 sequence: CASTRGQGSTDTQYF. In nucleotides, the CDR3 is TGTGCCAGCACCCGAGGACAGGGTAGCACAGATACGCAGTATTTT.

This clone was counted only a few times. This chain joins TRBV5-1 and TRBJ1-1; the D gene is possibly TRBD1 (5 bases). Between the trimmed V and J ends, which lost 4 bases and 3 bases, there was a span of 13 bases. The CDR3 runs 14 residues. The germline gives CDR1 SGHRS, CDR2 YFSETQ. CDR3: CASSNQGGDTEAFF. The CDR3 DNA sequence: TGCGCCAGCAGCAACCAGGGTGGGGACACTGAAGCTTTCTTT.

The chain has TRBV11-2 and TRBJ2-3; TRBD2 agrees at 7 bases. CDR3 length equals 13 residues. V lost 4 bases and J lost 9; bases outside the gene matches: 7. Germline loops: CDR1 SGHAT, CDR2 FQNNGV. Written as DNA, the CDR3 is TGTGCCAGCAGCTCTCGGACTAGTAAGACGCAGTATTTT. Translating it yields CASSSRTSKTQYF.

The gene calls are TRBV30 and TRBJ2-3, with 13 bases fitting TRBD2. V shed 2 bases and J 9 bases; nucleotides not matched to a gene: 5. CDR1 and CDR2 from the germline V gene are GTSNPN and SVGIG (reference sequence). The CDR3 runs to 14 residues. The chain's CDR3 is CAWSLGTSGKTQYF. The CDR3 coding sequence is TGTGCCTGGAGTCTCGGGACTAGCGGGAAAACGCAGTATTTT.

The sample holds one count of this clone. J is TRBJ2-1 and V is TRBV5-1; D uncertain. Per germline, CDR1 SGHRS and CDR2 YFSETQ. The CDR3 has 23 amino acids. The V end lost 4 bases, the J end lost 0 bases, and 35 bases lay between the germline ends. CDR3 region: CASSPSYQTHPGAQARSYNEQFF. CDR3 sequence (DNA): TGCGCCAGCAGCCCGTCATACCAAACACATCCCGGTGCACAAGCGCGCTCCTACAATGAGCAGTTCTTC.

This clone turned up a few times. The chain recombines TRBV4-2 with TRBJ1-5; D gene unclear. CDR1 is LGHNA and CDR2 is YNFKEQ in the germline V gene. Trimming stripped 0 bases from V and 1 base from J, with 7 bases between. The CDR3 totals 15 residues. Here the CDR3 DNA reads TGTGCCAGCAGCCAAGATACGGGCAGCAATCAGCCCCAGCATTTT. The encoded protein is CASSQDTGSNQPQHF.

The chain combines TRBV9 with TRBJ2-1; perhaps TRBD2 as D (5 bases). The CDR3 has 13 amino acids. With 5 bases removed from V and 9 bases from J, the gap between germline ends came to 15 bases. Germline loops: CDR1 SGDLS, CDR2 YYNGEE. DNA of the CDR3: TGTGCCAGCAGTCAAACTAGTTCCGCTGAGCAGTTCTTC. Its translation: CASSQTSSAEQFF.

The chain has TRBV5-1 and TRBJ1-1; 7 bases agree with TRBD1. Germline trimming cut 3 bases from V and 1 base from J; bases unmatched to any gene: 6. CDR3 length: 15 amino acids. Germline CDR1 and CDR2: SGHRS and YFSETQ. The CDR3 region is CASSSHRDRNTEAFF. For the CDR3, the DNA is TGCGCCAGCAGCTCTCACCGGGACAGGAACACTGAAGCTTTCTTT.

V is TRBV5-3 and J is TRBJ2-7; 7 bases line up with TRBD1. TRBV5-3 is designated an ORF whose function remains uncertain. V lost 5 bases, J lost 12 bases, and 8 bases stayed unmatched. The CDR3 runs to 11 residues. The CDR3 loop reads CARRPGQDPYF. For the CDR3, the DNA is TGTGCCAGAAGACCAGGACAGGACCCGTACTTC.

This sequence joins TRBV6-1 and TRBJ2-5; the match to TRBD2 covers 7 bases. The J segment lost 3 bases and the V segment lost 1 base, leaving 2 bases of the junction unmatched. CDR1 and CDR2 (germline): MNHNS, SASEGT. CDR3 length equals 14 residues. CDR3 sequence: CASSEVGGEETQYF. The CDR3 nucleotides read TGTGCCAGCAGTGAAGTGGGGGGGGAAGAGACCCAGTACTTC.

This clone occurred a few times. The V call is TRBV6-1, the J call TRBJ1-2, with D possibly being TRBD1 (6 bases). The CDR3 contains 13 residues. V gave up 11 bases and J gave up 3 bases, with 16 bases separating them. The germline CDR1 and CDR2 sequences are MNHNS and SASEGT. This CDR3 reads CAVHRGRDYGYTF. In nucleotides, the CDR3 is TGTGCCGTACACCGGGGGCGCGACTATGGCTACACCTTC.

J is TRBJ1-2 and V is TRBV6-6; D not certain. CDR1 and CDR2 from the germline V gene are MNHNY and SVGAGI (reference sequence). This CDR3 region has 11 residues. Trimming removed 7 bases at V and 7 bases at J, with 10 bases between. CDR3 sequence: CASTSGSGYTF. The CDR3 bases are TGTGCCAGCACCTCGGGAAGTGGCTACACCTTC.

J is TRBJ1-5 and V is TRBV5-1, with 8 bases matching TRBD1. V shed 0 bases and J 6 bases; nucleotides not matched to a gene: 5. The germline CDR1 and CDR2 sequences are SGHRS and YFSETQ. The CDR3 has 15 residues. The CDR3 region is CASSLGPGGGQPQHF. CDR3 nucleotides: TGCGCCAGCAGCTTGGGTCCAGGGGGCGGTCAGCCCCAGCATTTT.

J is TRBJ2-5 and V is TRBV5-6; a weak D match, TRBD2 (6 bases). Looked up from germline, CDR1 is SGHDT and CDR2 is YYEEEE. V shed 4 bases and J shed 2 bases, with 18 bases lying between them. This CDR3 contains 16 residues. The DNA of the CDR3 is TGTGCCAGCAGCCGTGGACCGGGACTGCTTCAAGAGACCCAGTACTTC. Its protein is CASSRGPGLLQETQYF.

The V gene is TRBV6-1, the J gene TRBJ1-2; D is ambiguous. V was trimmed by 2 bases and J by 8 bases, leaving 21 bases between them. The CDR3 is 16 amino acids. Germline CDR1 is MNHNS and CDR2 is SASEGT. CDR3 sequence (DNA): TGTGCCAGCAGTGAATACGCAGTCCCTCTAGTTGGGGGCTACACCTTC. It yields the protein CASSEYAVPLVGGYTF.

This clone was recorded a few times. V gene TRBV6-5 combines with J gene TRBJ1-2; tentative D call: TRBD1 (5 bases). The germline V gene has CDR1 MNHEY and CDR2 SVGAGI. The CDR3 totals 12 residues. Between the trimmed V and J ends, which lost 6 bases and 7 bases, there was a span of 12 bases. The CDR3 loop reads CASSLRGIGYTF. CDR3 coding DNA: TGTGCCAGCAGCCTCCGGGGGATTGGCTACACCTTC.

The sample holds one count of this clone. As DNA, the CDR3 is TGTGCCAGCGGACAGGGCGGTTATATGAACACTGAAGCTTTCTTT. Translation: CASGQGGYMNTEAFF. The chain recombines TRBV6-1 with TRBJ1-1, with 8 nucleotides matching TRBD1. Germline CDR1 is MNHNS and CDR2 is SASEGT. V was pared by 8 bases and J by 0 bases, with 8 bases of the junction left unmatched. This CDR3 comprises 15 residues.

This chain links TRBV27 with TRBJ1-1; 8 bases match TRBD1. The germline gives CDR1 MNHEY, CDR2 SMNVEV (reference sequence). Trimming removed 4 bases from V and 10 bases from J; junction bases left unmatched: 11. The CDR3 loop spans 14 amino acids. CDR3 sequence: CASSSWTGLGGAFF. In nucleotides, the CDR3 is TGTGCCAGCAGTTCCTGGACAGGGCTAGGGGGAGCTTTCTTT.

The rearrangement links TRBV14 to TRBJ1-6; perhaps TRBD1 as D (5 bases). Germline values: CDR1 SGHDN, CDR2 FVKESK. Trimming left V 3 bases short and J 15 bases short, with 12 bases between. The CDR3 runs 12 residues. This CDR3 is CASSHREGSLHF. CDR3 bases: TGTGCCAGCAGCCACAGGGAAGGGAGCCTCCACTTT.

CDR3 sequence reads: CASRWTSGQETQYF. CDR3 bases: TGTGCCAGCAGATGGACTAGCGGACAAGAGACCCAGTACTTC. The genes are TRBV28 and TRBJ2-5; 10 bases match TRBD2. V was clipped by 6 bases and J by 2 bases; unmatched bases: 3. CDR1 is MDHEN and CDR2 is SYDVKM in the germline V gene. The CDR3 runs to 14 residues.

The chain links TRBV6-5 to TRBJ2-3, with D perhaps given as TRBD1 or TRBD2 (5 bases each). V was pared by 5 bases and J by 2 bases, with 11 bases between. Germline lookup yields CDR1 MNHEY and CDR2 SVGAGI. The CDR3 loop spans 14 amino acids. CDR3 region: CASSRDLFTDTQYF. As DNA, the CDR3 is TGTGCCAGCAGTCGGGACCTTTTCACAGATACGCAGTATTTT.

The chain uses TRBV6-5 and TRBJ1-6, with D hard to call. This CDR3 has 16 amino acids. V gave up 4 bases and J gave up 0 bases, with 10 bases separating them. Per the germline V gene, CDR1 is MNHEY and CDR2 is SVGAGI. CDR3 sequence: CASSFSLSSYNSPLHF. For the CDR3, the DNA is TGTGCCAGCAGTTTTTCGCTGAGCTCCTATAATTCACCCCTCCACTTT.

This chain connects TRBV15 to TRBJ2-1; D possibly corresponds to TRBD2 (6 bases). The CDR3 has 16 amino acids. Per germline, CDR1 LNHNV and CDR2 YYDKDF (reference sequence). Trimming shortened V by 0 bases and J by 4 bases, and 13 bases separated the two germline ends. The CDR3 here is CATSREASASYNEQFF. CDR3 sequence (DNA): TGTGCCACCAGCAGAGAAGCTAGCGCCTCATACAATGAGCAGTTCTTC.

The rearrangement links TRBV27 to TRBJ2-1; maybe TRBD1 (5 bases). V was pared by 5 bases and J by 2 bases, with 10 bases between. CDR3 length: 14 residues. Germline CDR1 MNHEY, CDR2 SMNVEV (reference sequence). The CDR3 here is CASSLQGPYNEQFF. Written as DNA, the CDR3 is TGTGCCAGCAGTCTCCAGGGTCCCTACAATGAGCAGTTCTTC.

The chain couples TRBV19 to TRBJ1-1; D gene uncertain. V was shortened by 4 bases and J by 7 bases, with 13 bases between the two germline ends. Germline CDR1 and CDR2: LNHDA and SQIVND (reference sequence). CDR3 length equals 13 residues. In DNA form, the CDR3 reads TGTGCCAGTAGTAGAGCAGGCGACCTTGAAGCTTTCTTT. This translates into CASSRAGDLEAFF.

CDR3 coding DNA: TGTGCCAGCAGCTTAGATCCAGGTCTAGCTGGGGCCAACGTCCTGACTTTC. This gives the protein CASSLDPGLAGANVLTF. The rearrangement uses TRBV7-6 and TRBJ2-6; D gene ambiguous. The germline CDR1 and CDR2 sequences are SGHVS and FNYEAQ. Trimming cost V 1 base and J 2 bases, with 12 bases left between them. The CDR3 runs to 17 residues.